Presented here are 30 T cell receptor beta chains from one specimen sequenced in a study of blood T cell repertoires in COVID-19. Method: immunoSEQ multiplex PCR; TCRdb's copy keeps in-frame clones and lacks some. The sample carries 150,000 to 200,000 clones, 92% recorded once. The sequenced sample was peripheral blood. Receptors originate from a man aged 25 to 45 with COVID-19, enrolled during active disease.

The chain is built from TRBV5-4 and TRBJ2-2; TRBD2 matches at 13 bases. Germline V lookup: CDR1 SGHNT, CDR2 YYREEE (reference sequence). The CDR3 totals 18 residues. The junction had 2 bases not matched to a gene; V was cut back by 0 bases and J by 0 bases. In nucleotides, the CDR3 is TGTGCCAGCAGCTTGGCCGGGACTAGCGGGACGAACACCGGGGAGCTGTTTTTT. Translated: CASSLAGTSGTNTGELFF.

V usage is TRBV5-1 and J usage is TRBJ1-4; 8 positions match TRBD1. Germline CDR1 SGHRS, CDR2 YFSETQ. Trimming at V came to 4 bases and at J to 6 bases, leaving 5 bases not matched to a gene. The length of the CDR3 is 14 residues. CDR3 nucleotides: TGCGCCAGCAGCCCGGCAGGGGGCGATGAAAAACTGTTTTTT. Translation: CASSPAGGDEKLFF.

This clone was recorded once. This CDR3 reads CASSLGLLSGNTIYF. CDR3 in DNA: TGTGCCAGCAGCTTAGGGCTGCTCTCTGGAAACACCATATATTTT. V and J are TRBV11-2 and TRBJ1-3; D remains unclear. CDR1 and CDR2 from the germline V gene are SGHAT and FQNNGV. The CDR3 extends over 15 amino acids. V was pared by 1 base and J by 0 bases, with 7 bases between.

This rearrangement joins TRBV7-9 to TRBJ2-1; a possible D gene is TRBD1 (5 bases). CDR1 and CDR2 (germline): SEHNR, FQNEAQ (reference sequence). Trimming took off 2 bases at V and 2 bases at J, with 10 bases between the two ends. This CDR3 contains 15 residues. CDR3 region: CASSLIRVTYNEQFF. The CDR3 DNA sequence: TGTGCCAGCAGCTTAATCAGGGTTACCTACAATGAGCAGTTCTTC.

The rearrangement joins TRBV27 to TRBJ2-6; 7 bases are a match to TRBD2. Trimming took 7 bases from V and 0 from J; bases not matched to a gene: 12. There are 18 residues in the CDR3. In germline, CDR1 is MNHEY, CDR2 SMNVEV (reference sequence). The CDR3 DNA reads as TGTGCCAGCACCGCTAGGGGCGGGAGAGGCTCTGGGGCCAACGTCCTGACTTTC. Encoded protein: CASTARGGRGSGANVLTF.

The chain uses TRBV6-5 and TRBJ1-3, with 8 positions matching TRBD1. The V segment lost 8 bases and the J segment 0 bases; nucleotides outside the gene matches: 3. The CDR3 has 14 residues. CDR1 is MNHEY and CDR2 is SVGAGI in the germline V gene. The CDR3 spells CASWTGSSGNTIYF. The CDR3 DNA reads as TGTGCCAGCTGGACAGGGAGCTCTGGAAACACCATATATTTT.

The V call is TRBV7-3, the J call TRBJ2-2; 10 nucleotides align to TRBD1. In germline, CDR1 is SGHTA, CDR2 FQGTGA. V was pared by 6 bases and J by 6 bases, with 10 bases of the junction left unmatched. The CDR3 is 16 residues long. The CDR3 DNA reads TGTGCCAGCAGGTTTGCTGGGACAGGGGAGGCCGGGGAGCTGTTTTTT. Translated, it gives CASRFAGTGEAGELFF. The full variable domain, its missing parts supplied by reference TRBV7-3 and TRBJ2-2, is GAGVSQTPSNKVTEKGKYVELRCDPISGHTALYWYRQSLGQGPEFLIYFQGTGAADDSGLPNDRFFAVRPEGSVSTLKIQRTERGDSAVYLCASRFAGTGEAGELFFGEGSRLTVL.

This chain uses TRBV11-2 with TRBJ1-1, with TRBD1 identical over 7 bases. Germline values: CDR1 SGHAT, CDR2 FQNNGV. CDR3 length: 16 amino acids. J was trimmed by 8 bases and V by 4 bases; bases with no gene match: 16. The CDR3 reads CASSSKQAGTAPEAFF. Written as DNA, the CDR3 is TGTGCCAGCAGCTCTAAGCAGGCCGGGACAGCGCCCGAAGCTTTCTTT.

This chain connects TRBV6-5 to TRBJ2-5; tentatively, D is TRBD2 (7 bases). CDR1 is MNHEY, CDR2 SVGAGI, per germline. Trimming cost V 5 bases and J 1 base, with 14 bases left between them. CDR3 length equals 15 residues. CDR3 sequence reads: CASSPIGGVQETQYF. The CDR3 DNA follows: TGTGCCAGCAGTCCTATAGGGGGGGTCCAAGAGACCCAGTACTTC.

This clone was observed a handful of times. The CDR3 nucleotides are TGTGCCAGCAGTCGACGGGACAGCTTGGACAATGAGCAGTTCTTC. It is translated as CASSRRDSLDNEQFF. The rearrangement uses TRBV27 and TRBJ2-1, with 7 bases that match TRBD1. Unmatched junction bases numbered 9, after V lost 5 bases and J lost 5 bases. Germline values: CDR1 MNHEY, CDR2 SMNVEV (reference sequence). The CDR3 extends over 15 amino acids.

This sequence joins TRBV6-5 and TRBJ1-6; 7 bases fit TRBD1. The junction had 5 bases not matched to a gene; V was cut back by 4 bases and J by 5 bases. Germline-derived CDR1 and CDR2 are MNHEY and SVGAGI. The CDR3 is made up of 15 amino acids. In DNA, the CDR3 is TGTGCCAGCAGTTCCGGGGACAGAAATAATTCACCCCTCCACTTT. It encodes CASSSGDRNNSPLHF.

J is TRBJ2-1 and V is TRBV12-3 or TRBV12-4; D is perhaps TRBD2 (5 bases). V lost 0 bases to trimming and J lost 13 bases, with 13 bases between them. The CDR3 spans 13 residues. In DNA, the CDR3 is TGTGCCAGCAGTTTAGCCACGACTACCCTTCAGTTCTTC. This encodes CASSLATTTLQFF.

The chain uses TRBV4-1 and TRBJ2-3, with a possible D match to TRBD2 (6 bases). Germline CDR1 MGHRA, CDR2 YSYEKL. V was pared by 0 bases and J by 1 base, with 14 bases between. The CDR3 is made up of 17 amino acids. The CDR3 protein is CASSQDLTSSGTDTQYF. CDR3 sequence (DNA): TGCGCCAGCAGCCAAGATTTAACTAGCAGTGGCACAGATACGCAGTATTTT.

The chain uses TRBV7-9 and TRBJ2-7, with 16 bases aligning to TRBD2. V lost 1 base to trimming and J lost 6 bases; unmatched junction nucleotides: 3. CDR1 and CDR2 from the germline V gene are SEHNR and FQNEAQ (reference sequence). CDR3 length: 16 residues. The CDR3 nucleotides are TGTGCCAGCAGCTTAGGCGGGACTAGCGGGAGGGCCGAGCAGTACTTC. Protein sequence: CASSLGGTSGRAEQYF.

The rearrangement uses TRBV6-2 or TRBV6-3 and TRBJ1-2; 7 nucleotides align to TRBD1. With V trimmed by 0 bases and J by 8 bases, 15 bases remained unmatched. Germline-derived CDR1 and CDR2 are MNHEY and SVGEGT. CDR3 size: 17 residues. CDR3 coding DNA: TGTGCCAGCAGTTACTCGAAGATTGAGAGGGGGCCAAAAGGCTACACCTTC. Translation: CASSYSKIERGPKGYTF.

The chain recombines TRBV19 with TRBJ1-1; the D is unclear. The V and J ends lost 5 bases and 1 base respectively, with 5 bases between them. Germline V gene lookup returns CDR1 LNHDA and CDR2 SQIVND (reference sequence). The CDR3 spans 12 residues. CDR3 coding DNA: TGTGCCAGTAGTGCGGGGAACACTGAAGCTTTCTTT. Protein: CASSAGNTEAFF.

The chain is built from TRBV5-5 and TRBJ1-6; 7 bases are shared with TRBD1. The V and J ends lost 1 base and 6 bases, in that order; junction bases with no gene match: 1. Germline values: CDR1 SGHKS, CDR2 YYEKEE (reference sequence). The CDR3 contains 14 residues. For the CDR3, the DNA is TGTGCCAGCAGCTTGTCAGGGGGTAATTCACCCCTCCACTTT. Protein: CASSLSGGNSPLHF.

This chain links TRBV7-2 with TRBJ2-7, with TRBD1 identical over 10 bases. Germline V CDR1 and CDR2: SGHTA, FQGNSA. This CDR3 region has 16 residues. Unmatched junction bases numbered 10, after V lost 6 bases and J lost 2 bases. CDR3 in DNA: TGTGCCAGCAGTCCCCAGGGAGGGACAGGGGCCTACGAGCAGTACTTC. It translates to CASSPQGGTGAYEQYF.

The chain combines TRBV6-5 with TRBJ1-1, with 7 bases matching TRBD1. The CDR3 length is 14 residues. Germline trimming cut 6 bases from V and 5 bases from J; bases unmatched to any gene: 9. The germline gives CDR1 MNHEY, CDR2 SVGAGI. As DNA, the CDR3 is TGTGCCAGCAGCCGGACAGGACTGGGTACTGAAGCTTTCTTT. This codes for CASSRTGLGTEAFF.

V is TRBV28 and J is TRBJ1-2; the D gene is possibly TRBD1 (6 bases). The ends were cut back, 5 bases at V and 3 bases at J, with 19 bases in the middle. Per germline, CDR1 MDHEN and CDR2 SYDVKM. The CDR3 length is 16 residues. The CDR3 loop reads CASSPTGWGLHYGYTF. The DNA for the CDR3 is TGTGCCAGCAGTCCCACCGGGTGGGGGCTGCACTATGGCTACACCTTC.

As DNA, the CDR3 is TGTGCCAGCAGCTTATCCCTAGCGGGAGAGACCGGGGAGCTGTTTTTT. This gives the protein CASSLSLAGETGELFF. The chain recombines TRBV13 with TRBJ2-2; 10 positions match TRBD2. V trimming: 2 bases; J trimming: 5 bases; junction bases outside the gene matches: 5. In germline, CDR1 is PRHDT, CDR2 FYEKMQ (reference sequence). This CDR3 has 16 residues.

CDR3: CASSWKGGGGPPNYGYTF. The CDR3 coding sequence is TGTGCCAGCAGTTGGAAAGGGGGCGGAGGGCCCCCGAACTATGGCTACACCTTC. The chain joins TRBV28 to TRBJ1-2; TRBD1 matches at 7 bases. The germline gives CDR1 MDHEN, CDR2 SYDVKM. The CDR3 has 18 residues. J lost 2 bases, V lost 4 bases, and 16 bases had no gene match.

This chain connects TRBV18 to TRBJ2-5; a weak D match, TRBD2 (5 bases). CDR3 length: 15 amino acids. The germline V gene has CDR1 KGHSH and CDR2 LQKENI. The V gene lost 3 bases and the J gene lost 5 bases, with 16 bases spanning the gap. The CDR3 protein is CASSPLSPGGETQYF. CDR3 sequence (DNA): TGTGCCAGCTCACCCCTAAGCCCTGGCGGGGAGACCCAGTACTTC.

This chain links TRBV19 with TRBJ2-7; 7 bases map to TRBD1. Per germline, CDR1 LNHDA and CDR2 SQIVND (reference sequence). The CDR3 sequence is 14 residues long. Trimming removed 4 bases from V and 3 bases from J; junction bases left unmatched: 6. The CDR3 reads CASSKGGQVYEQYF. The CDR3 coding sequence is TGTGCCAGTAGTAAAGGGGGCCAAGTCTACGAGCAGTACTTC. Looking up the rest from reference TRBV19 and TRBJ2-7 gives the full variable domain: DGGITQSPKYLFRKEGQNVTLSCEQNLNHDAMYWYRQDPGQGLRLIYYSQIVNDFQKGDIAEGYSVSREKKESFPLTVTSAQKNPTAFYLCASSKGGQVYEQYFGPGTRLTVT.

The J gene is TRBJ1-3, the V gene TRBV10-3, with 7 positions matching TRBD1. There are 14 residues in the CDR3. Unmatched junction bases numbered 2, after V lost 6 bases and J lost 0 bases. Germline lookup yields CDR1 ENHRY and CDR2 SYGVKD. The CDR3 protein is CAIRGTDSGNTIYF. The CDR3 coding sequence is TGTGCCATCAGAGGGACAGACTCTGGAAACACCATATATTTT.

This rearrangement joins TRBV9 to TRBJ1-1, with D uncertain. V lost 4 bases to trimming and J lost 0 bases, with 13 bases between them. CDR1 and CDR2 from the germline V gene are SGDLS and YYNGEE. The CDR3 totals 15 residues. This CDR3 reads CASSPGSPLNTEAFF. Written as DNA, the CDR3 is TGTGCCAGCAGCCCCGGGTCTCCGTTGAACACTGAAGCTTTCTTT.

V gene TRBV15 combines with J gene TRBJ2-7; the match to TRBD1 covers 8 bases. From germline, CDR1 is LNHNV and CDR2 YYDKDF (reference sequence). The CDR3 runs 14 residues. Trimming cost V 5 bases and J 0 bases; bases outside gene matches: 3. The CDR3 DNA is TGTGCCACCAGCGCTGGACAGGGCTCCTACGAGCAGTACTTC. Its protein product is CATSAGQGSYEQYF.

V is TRBV7-8 and J is TRBJ2-1; 8 bases are shared with TRBD1. The CDR3 has 14 amino acids. CDR1 and CDR2 (germline): SGHVS, FQNEAQ. V trimming: 4 bases; J trimming: 3 bases; junction bases outside the gene matches: 2. The CDR3 loop reads CASSSGGDYNEQFF. The CDR3 DNA reads TGTGCCAGCAGCTCAGGGGGCGACTACAATGAGCAGTTCTTC.

This chain joins TRBV19 and TRBJ1-2; D unclear. In germline, CDR1 is LNHDA, CDR2 SQIVND (reference sequence). This CDR3 comprises 15 residues. Trimming cost V 1 base and J 0 bases, with 9 bases left between them. The CDR3 sequence: CASSIAPRANYGYTF. The CDR3 nucleotides read TGTGCCAGTAGTATAGCACCACGAGCTAACTATGGCTACACCTTC.

CDR3 DNA: TGCGCCAGCAGCCCGGACACCTCAACTAATGAAAAACTGTTTTTT. Protein sequence: CASSPDTSTNEKLFF. V gene TRBV5-1 combines with J gene TRBJ1-4; D is perhaps TRBD1 (5 bases). The germline V and J ends were trimmed by 4 bases and 0 bases, with 10 bases remaining between them. The V gene's germline CDR1 is SGHRS and CDR2 YFSETQ. This CDR3 region has 15 residues.